This TCR beta chain was sequenced for a study of cytomegalovirus exposure and HLA in healthy donors. Study-level results: In a later analysis, at a false discovery rate of 0.05, some 15,000 TCR beta sequences were associated with HLA alleles.

This clone was counted a single time. Its antigen remains unknown. CDR1 GTSNPN and CDR2 SVGIG come from the germline V gene (reference sequence). V lost 4 bases, J lost 2 bases, and 6 bases stayed unmatched. CDR3 length: 15 amino acids. Both 60 Vbeta primers and 13 Jbeta primers went into the PCR. Measured with immunoSEQ multiplex PCR; TCRdb has only the in-frame clones, and not every one. The sample holds 79,000 or so clones; 79% are singletons and the top ten take around a fifth. The clonotype was recovered from a middle-aged woman in good health and CMV-seropositive. Sequencing used PBMCs. The chain carries TRBV30 and TRBJ2-2, with TRBD1 identical over 8 bases. The CDR3 DNA sequence: TGTGCCTGGAACGCAGGGGGCTCAAACACCGGGGAGCTGTTTTTT. Translated: CAWNAGGSNTGELFF.